This T cell receptor (beta chain) is from a study of blood T cell repertoires in COVID-19. On the study more broadly: T cells, B-cell-depleted T cells, or PBMCs supplied cDNA or gDNA.

CDR3 length: 16 amino acids. Germline CDR1 SGHTA, CDR2 FQGNSA. V dropped 1 base and J dropped 9; count of bases not matched to a gene: 10. As originally analysed: The assay estimated nucleated cells by amplifying reference gene primers. TCRdb's copy holds only in-frame clones and misses some; the assay was immunoSEQ multiplex PCR. V, J and clone size were drawn from that table, and D and trimming were deduced from the DNA. The sample lists under 200,000 clones, 84% seen once, with 3.2% in the top ten. The age range of participants was about 18 to 90 years, with residence in about two dozen US areas. Exposed enrollees had met someone with a PCR-confirmed or clinician-diagnosed COVID-19 case at some point within the 2 weeks before study entry.

This receptor was identified in a woman aged 25 to 39 who had been exposed to COVID-19. This sequence joins TRBV7-2 and TRBJ2-3, with 10 bases fitting TRBD2. Sequencing was performed on PBMCs or T cells enriched from blood (not recorded which). The CDR3 DNA reads as TGTGCCAGCAGCTTAGACTGGAGCGGGGGGGCGGGAACGCAGTATTTT. Its protein is CASSLDWSGGAGTQYF.